A single sample is the source of the 25 T cell receptor beta chains below, sequenced in a study of T cell repertoires in cytomegalovirus infection. Using its own MiXCR run on the reads, TCRdb lists one record per CDR3 protein. The data hold around 450,000 distinct CDR3 sequences, with roughly 31% observed a single time. Sequenced input: PBMCs. Every receptor here comes from a human donor in good health (CMV status not recorded). Some clones in this sample may be carry-over from other donors' samples.

This chain uses TRBV20-1 with TRBJ1-4; TRBD1 agrees at 10 bases. The V segment lost 6 bases and the J segment 6 bases; nucleotides outside the gene matches: 4. CDR1 DFQATT and CDR2 SNEGSKA come from the germline V gene (reference sequence). This CDR3 has 13 amino acids. The CDR3 reads CSAAGTGDEKLFF. CDR3 in DNA: TGCAGTGCGGCCGGGACAGGGGATGAAAAACTGTTTTTT.

The chain carries TRBV2 and TRBJ2-1, with 9 nucleotides matching TRBD2. The CDR3 is 16 amino acids. The ends lost 7 bases at V and 7 bases at J; junction bases unmatched: 14. Germline V gene data show CDR1 as SNHLY and CDR2 as FYNNEI. The CDR3 here is CASTARGLANRNEQFF. Written as DNA, the CDR3 is TGTGCCAGCACCGCCCGTGGACTAGCGAATCGAAATGAGCAGTTCTTC.

This clonotype occurred a few times. The chain combines TRBV7-3 with TRBJ2-2; D might be TRBD2 (7 bases). The CDR3 sequence is 15 residues long. Germline V CDR1 and CDR2: SGHTA, FQGTGA. Deletions cut 4 bases from V and 4 bases from J, with 13 bases between. As DNA, the CDR3 is TGTGCCAGCAGCTCGGGACGGGGGGCCACCGGGGAGCTGTTTTTT. Residues: CASSSGRGATGELFF.

Notes on this clonotype: One junction end disagrees with the germline gene, perhaps due to a read error. CDR3 DNA sequence: TGTGACAGCAGTTCAGGCTTAGGGACACCCTACGAGCAGTACTTC. It yields the protein CDSSSGLGTPYEQYF. The chain uses TRBV7-2 and TRBJ2-7; possible D gene TRBD1, 6 bases. CDR1 is SGHTA and CDR2 is FQGNSA in the germline V gene. The CDR3 is 15 residues long.

This clonotype was counted at least ten times. This chain connects TRBV7-3 to TRBJ2-3; 8 nucleotides match TRBD2. CDR3 length: 15 amino acids. The V and J ends lost 6 bases and 5 bases, in that order; junction bases with no gene match: 10. Per the germline V gene, CDR1 is SGHTA and CDR2 is FQGTGA. The CDR3 here is CASSTGGARGDTQYF. For the CDR3, the DNA is TGTGCCAGCAGTACCGGGGGGGCACGTGGAGATACGCAGTATTTT.

This clonotype was found a few times. This chain joins TRBV6-2 or TRBV6-3 and TRBJ1-2; D remains unclear. This CDR3 is built from 15 residues. Germline V gene data show CDR1 as MNHEY and CDR2 as SVGEGT. Trimming cost V 7 bases and J 6 bases, with 21 bases left between them. CDR3 sequence reads: CASTALARGWNGYTF. CDR3 bases: TGTGCCAGCACCGCCCTTGCCCGGGGATGGAATGGCTACACCTTC.

This clonotype was picked up many times. The V gene is TRBV7-8, the J gene TRBJ1-1; a weak D match, TRBD1 (5 bases). The V gene's germline CDR1 is SGHVS and CDR2 FQNEAQ. V lost 2 bases and J 0 bases, leaving 13 bases between the germline ends. The CDR3 runs 16 residues. The CDR3 coding sequence is TGTGCCAGCAGCTTAATGAAGGGGCCACTGAACACTGAAGCTTTCTTT. Its translation is CASSLMKGPLNTEAFF.

This clonotype was seen more than once but under ten times. CDR3: CASSVTQSSGANVLTF. CDR3 DNA: TGTGCCAGCAGCGTGACACAAAGCTCTGGGGCCAACGTCCTGACTTTC. The chain couples TRBV6-4 to TRBJ2-6; D gene unclear. The CDR3 loop spans 16 amino acids. Germline-derived CDR1 and CDR2 are MRHNA and SNTAGT. V lost 6 bases to trimming and J lost 0 bases, with 12 bases between them.

This clonotype has more than one count but fewer than ten. This chain uses TRBV19 with TRBJ1-5, with a weak D call TRBD1 (5 bases). V dropped 4 bases and J dropped 1 base, with 11 bases sitting between them. The V gene's germline CDR1 is LNHDA and CDR2 SQIVND (reference sequence). The CDR3 runs to 15 residues. The DNA for the CDR3 is TGTGCCAGTAGTAATGGGGCGGGGAGCAATCAGCCCCAGCATTTT. Translation: CASSNGAGSNQPQHF.

In the case of this clonotype: A read error may be the cause here, since a much bigger clone is one base away. The chain carries TRBV7-2 and TRBJ2-7; D not certain. V lost 5 bases and J lost 6, with 11 bases in between. The CDR3 length is 12 residues. Germline CDR1 reads SGHTA; CDR2 reads FQGNSA. The CDR3 DNA follows: TGTGCCAGCAGCCTCCCGGCGGCCGAGCAGTACTTC. Protein sequence: CASSLPAAEQYF.

This clonotype was recorded only once. Given a much more abundant clone one base away, this may be a read error. The rearrangement joins TRBV11-1 to TRBJ2-1; 9 nucleotides align to TRBD1. CDR3 size: 17 residues. Germline V gene sequence: CDR1 SGHAT, CDR2 FQDESV (reference sequence). The CDR3 DNA reads as TGTGCCAGCAGCTTAAGAACAGGGGGCTCGACCTACAATAAGCAGTTCTTC. Encoded protein: CASSLRTGGSTYNKQFF.

This clonotype has at least ten counts. V gene TRBV7-3 combines with J gene TRBJ2-3; D gene unclear. V dropped 5 bases and J dropped 4 bases, with 13 bases sitting between them. Germline loops: CDR1 SGHTA, CDR2 FQGTGA. The CDR3 is made up of 14 amino acids. As DNA, the CDR3 is TGTGCCAGCAGCCCCGGTTTCAGGTCAGATACGCAGTATTTT. This gives the protein CASSPGFRSDTQYF. The entire variable domain, with the rest obtained from reference TRBV7-3 and TRBJ2-3, is as follows: GAGVSQTPSNKVTEKGKYVELRCDPISGHTALYWYRQSLGQGPEFLIYFQGTGAADDSGLPNDRFFAVRPEGSVSTLKIQRTERGDSAVYLCASSPGFRSDTQYFGPGTRLTVL.

In its sample, this clonotype was seen many times. The chain links TRBV7-2 to TRBJ1-1; D gene unclear. This CDR3 comprises 13 residues. V lost 5 bases and J lost 5, with 12 bases in between. Germline V gene sequence: CDR1 SGHTA, CDR2 FQGNSA. The CDR3 sequence: CASSDLQATEAFF. CDR3 DNA sequence: TGTGCCAGCAGCGACCTCCAAGCGACTGAAGCTTTCTTT.

This clonotype was seen a few times. The chain links TRBV6-1 to TRBJ2-5; 8 bases match TRBD1. Germline values: CDR1 MNHNS, CDR2 SASEGT. The CDR3 length is 15 residues. V was pared by 7 bases and J by 5 bases, with 12 bases of the junction left unmatched. The CDR3: CASNAGQAWGETQYF. As DNA, the CDR3 is TGTGCCAGCAACGCGGGACAGGCCTGGGGGGAGACCCAGTACTTC.

The rearrangement links TRBV20-1 to TRBJ2-7; 8 positions match TRBD1. The CDR3 extends over 14 amino acids. Losses at the gene ends were 3 bases for V and 4 bases for J; bases not matched to a gene: 8. In germline, CDR1 is DFQATT, CDR2 SNEGSKA (reference sequence). The CDR3 region has the DNA TGCAGTGCTAGTAGGCAGGGGGCCCTTTACGAGCAGTACTTC. Protein sequence: CSASRQGALYEQYF.

V usage is TRBV6-5 and J usage is TRBJ2-5; no clear D. V lost 5 bases and J lost 9, with 16 bases in between. Germline V gene lookup returns CDR1 MNHEY and CDR2 SVGAGI. This CDR3 is 13 amino acids long. In DNA form, the CDR3 reads TGTGCCAGCAGTACTGGACCAGTGGTGGCCCAGTACTTC. It is translated as CASSTGPVVAQYF.

This clonotype occurred a few times. The chain employs TRBV11-2 and TRBJ2-1; D remains ambiguous. Per germline, CDR1 SGHAT and CDR2 FQNNGV. V shed 1 base and J shed 6 bases, with 10 bases lying between them. The CDR3 is 14 amino acids. CDR3 loop: CASSLGAWGNEQFF. The CDR3 DNA reads as TGTGCCAGCAGCTTAGGTGCTTGGGGCAATGAGCAGTTCTTC.

This rearrangement joins TRBV19 to TRBJ2-1, with TRBD2 matching over 12 bases. V trimming: 7 bases; J trimming: 6 bases; junction bases outside the gene matches: 7. Per germline, CDR1 LNHDA and CDR2 SQIVND (reference sequence). This CDR3 comprises 15 residues. Here the CDR3 DNA reads TGTGCCAGTACCAAGGGACTAGCGGGCGGCAATGAGCAGTTCTTC. Translation: CASTKGLAGGNEQFF.

The chain carries TRBV20-1 and TRBJ2-1; the match to TRBD1 covers 11 bases. CDR1 and CDR2 from the germline V gene are DFQATT and SNEGSKA (reference sequence). The CDR3 is made up of 15 amino acids. The V gene end was trimmed by 2 bases and the J gene end by 9 bases; junction bases not matched to a gene: 9. The CDR3 bases are TGCAGTGCTAGAAACCCTGGACAGGGGGCCGGTGAGCAGTTCTTC. It specifies CSARNPGQGAGEQFF.

The gene calls are TRBV7-9 and TRBJ2-3, with a tentative D call TRBD2 (7 bases). The V end lost 4 bases, the J end lost 4 bases, and 15 bases lay between the germline ends. Germline loops: CDR1 SEHNR, CDR2 FQNEAQ (reference sequence). CDR3 length: 15 amino acids. CDR3: CASSSRGAGADTQYF. In DNA, the CDR3 is TGTGCCAGCAGCTCGAGGGGGGCGGGGGCAGATACGCAGTATTTT.

The chain carries TRBV6-8 and TRBJ2-3; D call uncertain. Germline V gene data show CDR1 as MNHGY and CDR2 as SAAAGT. The CDR3 contains 13 residues. V lost 9 bases, J lost 6 bases, and 16 bases lay in between. The chain's CDR3 is CARSLPYADTQYF. In nucleotides, the CDR3 is TGTGCCAGAAGTCTCCCATACGCCGATACGCAGTATTTT.

Only a few counts were recorded for this clonotype. The chain has TRBV6-5 and TRBJ1-6; TRBD1 matches at 7 bases. Germline V gene sequence: CDR1 MNHEY, CDR2 SVGAGI. The length of the CDR3 is 15 residues. Losses at the gene ends were 6 bases for V and 4 bases for J; bases not matched to a gene: 6. CDR3 in DNA: TGTGCCAGCAGGCCTACAGGGGAATATAATTCACCCCTCCACTTT. This codes for CASRPTGEYNSPLHF.

This clonotype was recorded many times. The chain uses TRBV28 and TRBJ2-1; tentatively, D is TRBD1 (6 bases). The germline V and J ends were trimmed by 5 bases and 9 bases, with 17 bases remaining between them. The CDR3 consists of 14 residues. Germline CDR1 MDHEN, CDR2 SYDVKM. The CDR3 here is CASSIPFGGREQFF. In DNA form, the CDR3 reads TGTGCCAGCAGTATCCCCTTTGGGGGCCGTGAGCAGTTCTTC.

The rearrangement uses TRBV9 and TRBJ1-6; D remains ambiguous. Deletions cut 0 bases from V and 6 bases from J, with 7 bases between. This CDR3 spans 14 amino acids. Germline CDR1 SGDLS, CDR2 YYNGEE. The CDR3 region is CASSVEQLNSPLHF. The CDR3 coding sequence is TGTGCCAGCAGCGTAGAACAGCTTAATTCACCCCTCCACTTT.

This clonotype showed up many times. The chain links TRBV7-2 to TRBJ2-6; TRBD1 matches 11 bases. The germline CDR1 and CDR2 sequences are SGHTA and FQGNSA. This CDR3 is 15 amino acids long. J lost 8 bases, V lost 4 bases, and 4 bases had no gene match. The CDR3 sequence: CASSSDRGQSNVLTF. The CDR3 nucleotides read TGTGCCAGCAGCTCGGACAGGGGGCAATCCAACGTCCTGACTTTC.